What follows are 8 T cell receptor beta chains derived from one specimen sequenced in a study of CD8 T cells in ankylosing spondylitis. Findings and caveats of the study: Roughly 8 highly homologous variants formed a TCR beta motif that appeared characteristic of ankylosing spondylitis blood.

No antigen is known for these receptors. TCRdb used MiXCR to reprocess the 5' RACE reads, holding one entry per CDR3 protein. The repertoire holds some 240,000 distinct CDR3 sequences, around 6.6% seen once, with 14% in the top ten. Sequencing was done on a sample of blood, either unsorted or a sorted T cell fraction (not recorded which). Receptors were obtained from a male donor with ankylosing spondylitis.

This clonotype was seen at least ten times. Here the CDR3 DNA reads TGTGCCAGCAGTTTGAACAGGGGGTCATACGAGCAGTACTTC. Protein product: CASSLNRGSYEQYF. The chain links TRBV27 to TRBJ2-7; 8 nucleotides align to TRBD1. Germline-derived CDR1 and CDR2 are MNHEY and SMNVEV (reference sequence). J was trimmed by 4 bases and V by 3 bases; bases with no gene match: 5. The CDR3 spans 14 residues.

This clonotype was picked up many times. V usage is TRBV28 and J usage is TRBJ2-1; tentatively, D is TRBD1 or TRBD2 (7 bases each). Germline CDR1 reads MDHEN; CDR2 reads SYDVKM. CDR3 length equals 14 residues. The V and J ends lost 1 base and 9 bases respectively, with 13 bases between them. The CDR3 spells CASSLLGGGSEQFF. The CDR3 coding sequence is TGTGCCAGCAGTTTATTGGGAGGGGGCAGTGAGCAGTTCTTC.

This clonotype was observed many times. The chain couples TRBV7-9 to TRBJ2-1; TRBD2 aligns across 9 bases. The CDR3 covers 16 residues. Trimming took 4 bases from V and 6 from J; bases not matched to a gene: 10. CDR1 and CDR2 (germline): SEHNR, FQNEAQ (reference sequence). The CDR3 spells CASSSLAGDGGNEQFF. As DNA, the CDR3 is TGTGCCAGCAGCTCGTTAGCGGGAGACGGGGGCAATGAGCAGTTCTTC.

The genes are TRBV11-2 and TRBJ2-1, with 11 bases that match TRBD2. This CDR3 spans 17 amino acids. Germline loops: CDR1 SGHAT, CDR2 FQNNGV. The ends lost 2 bases at V and 2 bases at J; junction bases unmatched: 5. The CDR3, as DNA: TGTGCCAGCAGCTTAACGGTAGCGGGAGGGCCCTACAATGAGCAGTTCTTC. It is translated as CASSLTVAGGPYNEQFF.

The chain combines TRBV2 with TRBJ2-3; no clear D. This CDR3 comprises 15 residues. Deletions cut 6 bases from V and 1 base from J, with 14 bases between. The germline CDR1 and CDR2 sequences are SNHLY and FYNNEI. The CDR3 DNA reads TGTGCCAGCAGGGGAAGGACGGAACGCACAGATACGCAGTATTTT. Translation gives CASRGRTERTDTQYF. Supplemented by reference TRBV2 and TRBJ2-3, the full variable domain reads EPEVTQTPSHQVTQMGQEVILRCVPISNHLYFYWYRQILGQKVEFLVSFYNNEISEKSEIFDDQFSVERPDGSNFTLKIRSTKLEDSAMYFCASRGRTERTDTQYFGPGTRLTVL.

This clonotype was counted many times. The J gene is TRBJ2-3, the V gene TRBV28; the D gene is possibly TRBD2 (6 bases). CDR1 is MDHEN, CDR2 SYDVKM, per germline. V shed 5 bases and J shed 2 bases, with 14 bases lying between them. This CDR3 comprises 15 residues. This CDR3 is CASSRLGTATDTQYF. DNA of the CDR3: TGTGCCAGCAGTAGGCTTGGGACTGCCACAGATACGCAGTATTTT.

This clonotype was recorded many times. The CDR3 loop reads CASSLAAKSTDTQYF. The CDR3 bases are TGTGCCAGCAGCTTAGCGGCCAAGAGCACAGATACGCAGTATTTT. This rearrangement joins TRBV7-9 to TRBJ2-3, with no clear D. Trimming stripped 0 bases from V and 0 bases from J, with 7 bases between. This CDR3 has 15 residues. The germline V gene has CDR1 SEHNR and CDR2 FQNEAQ (reference sequence).

This clonotype was seen more than once but under ten times. The chain is built from TRBV12-3 or TRBV12-4 and TRBJ1-2, with 7 positions matching TRBD1. This CDR3 comprises 15 residues. V was pared by 6 bases and J by 3 bases, with 10 bases of the junction left unmatched. The DNA of the CDR3 is TGTGCCAGCAGCCCCTCGGGAGGGGGCGACTATGGCTACACCTTC. It encodes CASSPSGGGDYGYTF.